This entry lists 12 T cell receptor beta chains sequenced from one sample in a study of blood T cell repertoires in COVID-19. Libraries were prepared by immunoSEQ multiplex PCR; TCRdb keeps only in-frame clonotypes and omits some of them. Among about 380,000 clones listed, 90% were seen once. Sequenced: peripheral blood. These receptors were obtained from a man between 18 and 35 years old with active or convalescent COVID-19.

This clone was seen a handful of times. The gene calls are TRBV7-6 and TRBJ2-1; 11 nucleotides line up with TRBD2. Trimming took 5 bases from V and 9 from J; bases not matched to a gene: 12. There are 16 residues in the CDR3. CDR1 SGHVS and CDR2 FNYEAQ come from the germline V gene. For the CDR3, the DNA is TGTGCCAGCAGCCGAACCGGGACTAGCGGTGGGATTGAGCAGTTCTTC. It translates to CASSRTGTSGGIEQFF.

This clone has only one observation. V and J are TRBV28 and TRBJ1-1; 7 nucleotides agree with TRBD1. CDR3 length: 14 residues. V lost 4 bases and J lost 3; bases outside the gene matches: 5. Germline assignment: CDR1 MDHEN and CDR2 SYDVKM. The CDR3 sequence: CASSWDRGDTEAFF. The CDR3 coding sequence is TGTGCCAGCAGTTGGGACAGAGGGGACACTGAAGCTTTCTTT.

The chain links TRBV19 to TRBJ2-1, with TRBD2 matching over 12 bases. CDR3 length: 19 residues. V lost 2 bases to trimming and J lost 1 base; unmatched junction nucleotides: 9. CDR1 and CDR2 (germline): LNHDA, SQIVND (reference sequence). The CDR3 is CASSIPVTSGRISYNEQFF. The CDR3 DNA follows: TGTGCCAGTAGTATACCCGTGACTAGCGGGAGAATTTCCTACAATGAGCAGTTCTTC.

This clone was detected only once. This rearrangement joins TRBV25-1 to TRBJ2-3; 7 bases fit TRBD1. The V and J ends lost 2 bases and 4 bases, in that order; junction bases with no gene match: 9. Germline-derived CDR1 and CDR2 are MGHDK and SYGVNS. CDR3 size: 16 residues. The CDR3 bases are TGTGCCAGCAGTGAAGAGGCAGGGGGTGTCGCAGATACGCAGTATTTT. Protein: CASSEEAGGVADTQYF.

The CDR3 DNA follows: TGTGCCAGCTCACCGCGGGCCGGTCTAAATGAAAAACTGTTTTTT. Protein product: CASSPRAGLNEKLFF. V gene TRBV18 combines with J gene TRBJ1-4; D not certain. The CDR3 is 15 residues long. Trimming removed 3 bases from V and 5 bases from J, with 13 bases in between. Germline V lookup: CDR1 KGHSH, CDR2 LQKENI.

The rearrangement links TRBV7-6 to TRBJ1-1, with TRBD1 matching over 8 bases. Looked up from germline, CDR1 is SGHVS and CDR2 is FNYEAQ. Losses at the gene ends were 4 bases for V and 0 bases for J; bases not matched to a gene: 7. The CDR3 has 16 residues. The CDR3 DNA reads as TGTGCCAGCAGCTCCGACAGGGGTCCGTTGAACACTGAAGCTTTCTTT. Its protein is CASSSDRGPLNTEAFF.

The V call is TRBV28, the J call TRBJ2-7, with 10 bases lining up with TRBD1. CDR1 is MDHEN, CDR2 SYDVKM, per germline. V was pared by 8 bases and J by 2 bases, with 3 bases of the junction left unmatched. The CDR3 spans 13 residues. The CDR3 reads CASDRGPTYEQYF. In nucleotides, the CDR3 is TGTGCCAGCGACAGGGGGCCCACCTACGAGCAGTACTTC.

CDR3 sequence: CASRTGVTDTQYF. DNA for the CDR3: TGTGCCAGCAGGACAGGGGTCACAGATACGCAGTATTTT. V usage is TRBV12-3 or TRBV12-4 and J usage is TRBJ2-3; the match to TRBD1 covers 8 bases. Unmatched junction bases numbered 1, after V lost 6 bases and J lost 2 bases. This CDR3 spans 13 amino acids.

CDR3 region: CASSLSGFNQPQHF. In DNA form, the CDR3 reads TGTGCCAGCAGCTTATCAGGGTTTAATCAGCCCCAGCATTTT. The genes are TRBV7-2 and TRBJ1-5; a possible D gene is TRBD1 (5 bases). Trimming removed 2 bases from V and 4 bases from J, with 9 bases in between. From germline, CDR1 is SGHTA and CDR2 FQGNSA. This CDR3 spans 14 amino acids.

This chain's CDR3 is CASSQGDRVNSPLHF. The CDR3 nucleotides read TGCGCCAGCAGCCAAGGGGACAGGGTTAATTCACCCCTCCACTTT. The rearrangement links TRBV4-1 to TRBJ1-6; 9 nucleotides line up with TRBD1. Germline assignment: CDR1 MGHRA and CDR2 YSYEKL. The CDR3 sequence is 15 residues long. With 1 base clipped from V and 6 bases from J, the junction kept 1 base outside the gene matches.

The rearrangement joins TRBV4-2 to TRBJ1-5; TRBD1 might be the D (5 bases). This CDR3 has 15 residues. Germline lookup yields CDR1 LGHNA and CDR2 YNFKEQ. The V and J ends lost 0 bases and 3 bases respectively, with 9 bases between them. The CDR3 is CASSQDSGPNQPQHF. DNA of the CDR3: TGTGCCAGCAGCCAAGATTCAGGGCCCAATCAGCCCCAGCATTTT.

The CDR3 spells CASSPPGGVDTQYF. The DNA of the CDR3 is TGTGCCAGTAGCCCCCCGGGGGGAGTTGATACGCAGTATTTT. The chain has TRBV19 and TRBJ2-3; 7 nucleotides agree with TRBD2. Germline V gives CDR1 LNHDA, CDR2 SQIVND (reference sequence). V gave up 6 bases and J gave up 6 bases; unmatched junction bases: 9. The CDR3 is made up of 14 amino acids.